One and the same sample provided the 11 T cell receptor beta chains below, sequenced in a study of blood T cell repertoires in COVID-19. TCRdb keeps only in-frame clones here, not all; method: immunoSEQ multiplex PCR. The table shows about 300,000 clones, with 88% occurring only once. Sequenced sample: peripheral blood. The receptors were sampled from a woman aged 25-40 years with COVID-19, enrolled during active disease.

The CDR3 loop reads CASSQDWGEVHTGELFF. The DNA for the CDR3 is TGTGCCAGCAGCCAAGATTGGGGGGAGGTGCACACCGGGGAGCTGTTTTTT. The V gene is TRBV4-2, the J gene TRBJ2-2, with TRBD2 as a possible D gene (6 bases). The CDR3 length is 17 residues. The ends were cut back, 0 bases at V and 3 bases at J, with 14 bases in the middle. Germline CDR1 reads LGHNA; CDR2 reads YNFKEQ.

CDR3 in amino acids: CATGTAGQGQETQYF. Here the CDR3 DNA reads TGTGCCACTGGAACGGCGGGACAGGGCCAAGAGACCCAGTACTTC. This chain uses TRBV10-3 with TRBJ2-5; 9 bases map to TRBD1. CDR3 length: 15 amino acids. From germline, CDR1 is ENHRY and CDR2 SYGVKD. The J segment lost 1 base and the V segment lost 10 bases, leaving 10 bases of the junction unmatched.

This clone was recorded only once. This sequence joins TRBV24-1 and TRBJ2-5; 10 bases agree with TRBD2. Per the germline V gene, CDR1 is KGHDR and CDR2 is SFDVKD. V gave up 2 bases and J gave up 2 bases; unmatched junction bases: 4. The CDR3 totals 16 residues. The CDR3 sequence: CATSDYSGGFQETQYF. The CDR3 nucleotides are TGTGCCACCAGTGATTATAGCGGGGGGTTTCAAGAGACCCAGTACTTC.

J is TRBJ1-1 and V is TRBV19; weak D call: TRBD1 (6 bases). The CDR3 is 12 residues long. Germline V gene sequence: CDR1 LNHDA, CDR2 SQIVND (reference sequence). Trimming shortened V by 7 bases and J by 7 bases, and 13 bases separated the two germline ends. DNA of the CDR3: TGTGCCAGTAAGGGGACACCGTTTGAAGCTTTCTTT. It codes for CASKGTPFEAFF. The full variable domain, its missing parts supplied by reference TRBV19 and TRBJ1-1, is DGGITQSPKYLFRKEGQNVTLSCEQNLNHDAMYWYRQDPGQGLRLIYYSQIVNDFQKGDIAEGYSVSREKKESFPLTVTSAQKNPTAFYLCASKGTPFEAFFGQGTRLTVV.

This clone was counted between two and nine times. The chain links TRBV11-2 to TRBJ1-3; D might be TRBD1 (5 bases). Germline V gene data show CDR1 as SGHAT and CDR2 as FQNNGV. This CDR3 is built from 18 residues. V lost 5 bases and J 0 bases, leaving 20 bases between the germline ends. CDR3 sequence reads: CASSQGRGGRFSGNTIYF. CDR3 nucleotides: TGTGCCAGCAGCCAGGGCAGAGGAGGGAGATTCTCTGGAAACACCATATATTTT. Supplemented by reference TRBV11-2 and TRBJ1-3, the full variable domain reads EAGVAQSPRYKIIEKRQSVAFWCNPISGHATLYWYQQILGQGPKLLIQFQNNGVVDDSQLPKDRFSAERLKGVDSTLKIQPAKLEDSAVYLCASSQGRGGRFSGNTIYFGEGSWLTVV.

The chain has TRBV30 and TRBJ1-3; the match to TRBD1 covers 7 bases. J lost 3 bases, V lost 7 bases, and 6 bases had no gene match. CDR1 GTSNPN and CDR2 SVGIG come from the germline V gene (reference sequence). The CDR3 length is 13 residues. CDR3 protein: CAFLTGLGNTIYF. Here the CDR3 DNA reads TGTGCCTTTTTGACAGGGCTTGGAAACACCATATATTTT.

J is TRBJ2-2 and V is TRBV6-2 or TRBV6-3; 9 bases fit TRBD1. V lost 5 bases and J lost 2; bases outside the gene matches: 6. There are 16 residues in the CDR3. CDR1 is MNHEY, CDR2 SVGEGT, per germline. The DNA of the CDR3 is TGTGCCAGCAGTCGCTGGACAGGGGCCAACACCGGGGAGCTGTTTTTT. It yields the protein CASSRWTGANTGELFF.

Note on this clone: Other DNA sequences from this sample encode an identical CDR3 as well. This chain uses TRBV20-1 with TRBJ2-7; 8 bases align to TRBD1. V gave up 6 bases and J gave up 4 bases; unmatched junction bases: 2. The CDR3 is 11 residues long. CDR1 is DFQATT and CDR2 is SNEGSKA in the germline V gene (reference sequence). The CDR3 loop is CSARQGYEQYF. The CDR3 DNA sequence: TGCAGTGCGAGACAGGGGTACGAGCAGTACTTC.

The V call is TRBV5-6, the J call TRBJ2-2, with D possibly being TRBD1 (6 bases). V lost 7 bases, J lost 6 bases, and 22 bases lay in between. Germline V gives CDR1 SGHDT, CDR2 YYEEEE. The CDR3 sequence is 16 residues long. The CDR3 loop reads CASRPRGGGISGELFF. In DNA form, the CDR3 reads TGTGCCAGCCGCCCCCGAGGGGGTGGTATCTCCGGGGAGCTGTTTTTT.

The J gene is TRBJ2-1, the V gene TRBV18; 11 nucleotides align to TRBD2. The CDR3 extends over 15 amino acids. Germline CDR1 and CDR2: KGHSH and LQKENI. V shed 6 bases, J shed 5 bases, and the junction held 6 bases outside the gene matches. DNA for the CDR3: TGTGCCAGCTCCCCGGGACTAGCGGTTAACAATGAGCAGTTCTTC. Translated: CASSPGLAVNNEQFF. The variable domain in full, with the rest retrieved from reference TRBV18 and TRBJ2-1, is NAGVMQNPRHLVRRRGQEARLRCSPMKGHSHVYWYRQLPEEGLKFMVYLQKENIIDESGMPKERFSAEFPKEGPSILRIQQVVRGDSAAYFCASSPGLAVNNEQFFGPGTRLTVL.

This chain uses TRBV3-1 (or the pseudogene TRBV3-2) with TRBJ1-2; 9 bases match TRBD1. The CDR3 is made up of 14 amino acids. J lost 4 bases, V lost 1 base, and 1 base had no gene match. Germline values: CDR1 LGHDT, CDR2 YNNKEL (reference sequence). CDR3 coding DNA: TGTGCCAGCAGCCAAGGGACAGGGGTCTATGGCTACACCTTC. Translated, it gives CASSQGTGVYGYTF.